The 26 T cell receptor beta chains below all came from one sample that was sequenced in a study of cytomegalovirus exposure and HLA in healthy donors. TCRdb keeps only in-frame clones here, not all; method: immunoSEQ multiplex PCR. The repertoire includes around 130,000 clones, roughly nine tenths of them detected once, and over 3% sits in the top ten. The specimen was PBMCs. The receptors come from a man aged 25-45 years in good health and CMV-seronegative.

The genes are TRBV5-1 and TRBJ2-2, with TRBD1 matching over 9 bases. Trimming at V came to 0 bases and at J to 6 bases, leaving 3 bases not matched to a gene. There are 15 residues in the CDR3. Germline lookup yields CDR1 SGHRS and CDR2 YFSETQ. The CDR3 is CASSLGTGVPGELFF. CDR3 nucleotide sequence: TGCGCCAGCAGCTTGGGGACAGGGGTACCCGGGGAGCTGTTTTTT.

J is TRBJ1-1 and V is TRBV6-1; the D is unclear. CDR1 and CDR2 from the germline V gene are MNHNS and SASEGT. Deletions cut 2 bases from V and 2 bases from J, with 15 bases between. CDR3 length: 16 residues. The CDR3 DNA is TGTGCCAGCAGTGAACAGGAGGGCAGGCTAAACACTGAAGCTTTCTTT. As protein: CASSEQEGRLNTEAFF.

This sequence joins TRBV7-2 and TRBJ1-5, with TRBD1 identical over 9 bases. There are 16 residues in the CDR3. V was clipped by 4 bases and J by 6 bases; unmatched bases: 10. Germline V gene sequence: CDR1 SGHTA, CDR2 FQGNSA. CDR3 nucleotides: TGTGCCAGCAGCTCGCTCGGGACAGGGTTGGGTCAGCCCCAGCATTTT. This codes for CASSSLGTGLGQPQHF.

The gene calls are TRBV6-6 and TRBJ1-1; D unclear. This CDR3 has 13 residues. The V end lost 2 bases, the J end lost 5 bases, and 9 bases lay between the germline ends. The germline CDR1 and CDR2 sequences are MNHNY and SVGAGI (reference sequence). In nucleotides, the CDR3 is TGTGCCAGCAGTTACGCGTGGAGGACTGAAGCTTTCTTT. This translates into CASSYAWRTEAFF.

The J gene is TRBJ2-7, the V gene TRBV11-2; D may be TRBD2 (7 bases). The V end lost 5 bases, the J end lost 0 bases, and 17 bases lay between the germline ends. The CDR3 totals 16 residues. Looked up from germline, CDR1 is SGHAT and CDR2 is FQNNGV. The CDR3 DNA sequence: TGTGCCAGCAGCCGCGCCCGGGGGGCCCCCTCCTACGAGCAGTACTTC. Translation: CASSRARGAPSYEQYF.

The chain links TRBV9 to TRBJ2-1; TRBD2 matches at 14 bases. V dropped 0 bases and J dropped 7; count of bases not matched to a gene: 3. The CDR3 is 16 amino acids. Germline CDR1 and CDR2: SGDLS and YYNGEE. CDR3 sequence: CASSVAGLAGVNEQFF. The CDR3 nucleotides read TGTGCCAGCAGCGTAGCGGGACTAGCGGGGGTTAATGAGCAGTTCTTC.

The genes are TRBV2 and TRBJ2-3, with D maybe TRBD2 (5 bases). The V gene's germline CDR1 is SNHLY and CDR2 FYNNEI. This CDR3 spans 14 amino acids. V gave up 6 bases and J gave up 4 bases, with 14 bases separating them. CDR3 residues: CASRRASSADTQYF. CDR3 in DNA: TGTGCCAGCAGGAGGGCTAGCAGCGCAGATACGCAGTATTTT. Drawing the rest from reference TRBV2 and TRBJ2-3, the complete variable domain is EPEVTQTPSHQVTQMGQEVILRCVPISNHLYFYWYRQILGQKVEFLVSFYNNEISEKSEIFDDQFSVERPDGSNFTLKIRSTKLEDSAMYFCASRRASSADTQYFGPGTRLTVL.

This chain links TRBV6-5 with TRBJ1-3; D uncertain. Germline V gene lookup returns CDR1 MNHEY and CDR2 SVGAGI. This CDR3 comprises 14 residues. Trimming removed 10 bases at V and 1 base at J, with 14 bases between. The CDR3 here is CATQPRSSGNTIYF. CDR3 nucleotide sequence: TGTGCCACACAACCACGTTCGTCTGGAAACACCATATATTTT.

As DNA, the CDR3 is TGTGCCAGCTCACCCACAATACAGGGTGGGGGCACTGAAGCTTTCTTT. Its translation is CASSPTIQGGGTEAFF. V gene TRBV18 combines with J gene TRBJ1-1, with D perhaps matching TRBD1 (6 bases). This CDR3 region has 16 residues. Germline CDR1 reads KGHSH; CDR2 reads LQKENI. Trimming cost V 3 bases and J 4 bases, with 18 bases left between them.

The CDR3 region is CASSFEMGRETQYF. The CDR3 DNA is TGTGCCAGCAGTTTCGAGATGGGGAGGGAGACCCAGTACTTC. V usage is TRBV28 and J usage is TRBJ2-5, with TRBD2 as a possible D gene (6 bases). V gave up 3 bases and J gave up 5 bases, with 13 bases separating them. There are 14 residues in the CDR3. Germline V lookup: CDR1 MDHEN, CDR2 SYDVKM.

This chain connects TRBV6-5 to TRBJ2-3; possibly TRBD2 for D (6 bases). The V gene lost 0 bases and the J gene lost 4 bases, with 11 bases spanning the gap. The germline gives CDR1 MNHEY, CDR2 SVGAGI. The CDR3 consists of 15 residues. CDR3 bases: TGTGCCAGCAGTTACTCGAGGGAGGTCGCAGATACGCAGTATTTT. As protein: CASSYSREVADTQYF.

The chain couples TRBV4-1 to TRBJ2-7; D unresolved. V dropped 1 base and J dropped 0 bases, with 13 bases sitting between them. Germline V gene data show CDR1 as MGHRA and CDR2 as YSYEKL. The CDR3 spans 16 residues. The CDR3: CASSQGLQTSSYEQYF. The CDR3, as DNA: TGCGCCAGCAGCCAAGGTCTACAGACATCCTCCTACGAGCAGTACTTC.

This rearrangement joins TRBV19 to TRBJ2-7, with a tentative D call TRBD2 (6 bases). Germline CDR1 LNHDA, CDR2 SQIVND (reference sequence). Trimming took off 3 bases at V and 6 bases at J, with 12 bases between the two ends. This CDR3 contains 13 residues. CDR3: CASSIIRGGEQYF. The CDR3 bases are TGTGCCAGTAGTATCATAAGGGGAGGCGAGCAGTACTTC.

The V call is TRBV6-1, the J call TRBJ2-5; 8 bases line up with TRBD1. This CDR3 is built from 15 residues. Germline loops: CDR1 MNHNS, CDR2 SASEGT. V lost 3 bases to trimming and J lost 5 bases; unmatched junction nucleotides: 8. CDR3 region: CASSERGQAGETQYF. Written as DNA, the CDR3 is TGTGCCAGCAGTGAGAGGGGACAGGCGGGGGAGACCCAGTACTTC.

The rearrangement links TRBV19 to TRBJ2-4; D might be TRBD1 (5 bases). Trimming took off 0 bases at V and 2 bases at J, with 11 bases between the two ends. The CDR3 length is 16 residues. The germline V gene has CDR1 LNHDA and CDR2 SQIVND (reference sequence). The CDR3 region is CASSIEARGTKNIQYF. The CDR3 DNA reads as TGTGCCAGTAGTATAGAAGCTAGGGGAACCAAAAACATTCAGTACTTC.

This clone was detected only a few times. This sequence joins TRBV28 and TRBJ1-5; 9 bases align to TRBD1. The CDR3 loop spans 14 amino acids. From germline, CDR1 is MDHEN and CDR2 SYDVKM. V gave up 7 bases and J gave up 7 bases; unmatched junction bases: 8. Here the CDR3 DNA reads TGTGCCAGCAAACAGGGACAGGGAGTACAGCCCCAGCATTTT. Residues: CASKQGQGVQPQHF.

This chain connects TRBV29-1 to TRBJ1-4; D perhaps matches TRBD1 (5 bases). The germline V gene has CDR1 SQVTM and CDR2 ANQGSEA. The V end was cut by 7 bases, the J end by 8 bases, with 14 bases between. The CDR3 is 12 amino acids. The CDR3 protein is CSARDDGEKLFF. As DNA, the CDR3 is TGCAGCGCGCGGGACGATGGCGAAAAACTGTTTTTT.

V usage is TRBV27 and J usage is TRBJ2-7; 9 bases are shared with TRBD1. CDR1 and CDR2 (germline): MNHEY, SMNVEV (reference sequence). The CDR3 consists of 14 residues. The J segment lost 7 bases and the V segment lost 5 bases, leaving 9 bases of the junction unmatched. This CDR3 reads CASSLRQGEREQYF. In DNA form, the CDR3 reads TGTGCCAGCAGTCTAAGACAGGGGGAACGGGAGCAGTACTTC.

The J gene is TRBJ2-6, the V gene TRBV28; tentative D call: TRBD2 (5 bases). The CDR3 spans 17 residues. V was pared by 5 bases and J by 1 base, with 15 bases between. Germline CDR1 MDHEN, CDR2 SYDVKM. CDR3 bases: TGTGCCAGCAGTCTAGCCATTTGGGGTTCTGGGGCCAACGTCCTGACTTTC. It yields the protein CASSLAIWGSGANVLTF. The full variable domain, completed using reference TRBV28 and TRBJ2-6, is DVKVTQSSRYLVKRTGEKVFLECVQDMDHENMFWYRQDPGLGLRLIYFSYDVKMKEKGDIPEGYSVSREKKERFSLILESASTNQTSMYLCASSLAIWGSGANVLTFGAGSRLTVL.

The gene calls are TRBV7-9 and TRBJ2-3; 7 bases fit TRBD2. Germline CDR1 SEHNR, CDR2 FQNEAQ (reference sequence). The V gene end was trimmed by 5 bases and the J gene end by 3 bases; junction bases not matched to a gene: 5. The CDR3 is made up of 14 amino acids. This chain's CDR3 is CASSPGEGTDTQYF. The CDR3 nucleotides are TGTGCCAGCAGCCCCGGGGAGGGAACAGATACGCAGTATTTT.

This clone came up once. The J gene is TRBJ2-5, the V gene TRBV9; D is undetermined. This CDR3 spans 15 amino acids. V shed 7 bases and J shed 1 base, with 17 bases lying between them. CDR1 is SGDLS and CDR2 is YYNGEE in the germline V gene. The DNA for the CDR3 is TGTGCCAGCTCACGTGGGTCGTGGAGCCAAGAGACCCAGTACTTC. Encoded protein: CASSRGSWSQETQYF. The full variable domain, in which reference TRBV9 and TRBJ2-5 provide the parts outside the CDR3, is DSGVTQTPKHLITATGQRVTLRCSPRSGDLSVYWYQQSLDQGLQFLIQYYNGEERAKGNILERFSAQQFPDLHSELNLSSLELGDSALYFCASSRGSWSQETQYFGPGTRLLVL.

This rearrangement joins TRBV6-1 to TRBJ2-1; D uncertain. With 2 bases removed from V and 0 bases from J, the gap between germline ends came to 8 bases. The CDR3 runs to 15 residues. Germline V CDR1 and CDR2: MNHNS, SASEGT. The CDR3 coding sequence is TGTGCCAGCAGTGAACAGGATAGCTCCTACAATGAGCAGTTCTTC. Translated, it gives CASSEQDSSYNEQFF.

CDR3 in amino acids: CASSPPFRLAGGTDTQYF. The CDR3, as DNA: TGTGCCAGCAGCCCCCCCTTTAGACTAGCGGGGGGCACAGATACGCAGTATTTT. The chain has TRBV7-9 and TRBJ2-3; 12 positions match TRBD2. The V gene's germline CDR1 is SEHNR and CDR2 FQNEAQ (reference sequence). The CDR3 is made up of 18 amino acids. The V segment lost 5 bases and the J segment 1 base; nucleotides outside the gene matches: 10.

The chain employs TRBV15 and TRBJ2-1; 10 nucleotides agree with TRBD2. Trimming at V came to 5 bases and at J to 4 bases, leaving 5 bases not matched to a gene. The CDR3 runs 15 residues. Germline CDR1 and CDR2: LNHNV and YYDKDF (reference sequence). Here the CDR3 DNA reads TGTGCCACCAGCGCCCTTAGCGGGGGGTACAATGAGCAGTTCTTC. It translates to CATSALSGGYNEQFF.

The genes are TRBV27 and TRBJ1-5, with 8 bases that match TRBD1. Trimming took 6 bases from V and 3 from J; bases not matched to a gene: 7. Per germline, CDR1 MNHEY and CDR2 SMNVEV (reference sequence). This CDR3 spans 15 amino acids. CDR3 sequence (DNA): TGTGCCAGCAGCTCCGGGACAGGCTTCAATCAGCCCCAGCATTTT. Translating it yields CASSSGTGFNQPQHF.

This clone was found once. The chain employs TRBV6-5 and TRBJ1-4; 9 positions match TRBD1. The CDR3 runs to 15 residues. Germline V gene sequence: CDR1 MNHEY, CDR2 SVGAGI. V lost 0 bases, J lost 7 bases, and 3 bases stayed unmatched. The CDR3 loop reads CASSYSGQGVEKLFF. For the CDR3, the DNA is TGTGCCAGCAGTTACTCGGGACAGGGCGTTGAAAAACTGTTTTTT.